This TCR beta chain was observed in a study of blood T cell repertoires in COVID-19 (dated by TCRdb to the early 2020s). About the study as a whole: Samples covering the acute and convalescent phases of COVID-19 were provided by collaborators in the United States, Italy and Spain. The prospective study material was composed of cDNA or gDNA derived from T cells, B-cell-depleted T cells, or PBMCs. Deeply sampled blood TCRbeta repertoires from subjects exposed to, actively infected with, or recovered from COVID-19 were included in the dataset. A freely available public database, intended as a resource for researchers studying the immune response to SARS-CoV-2, is where the repertoires were released. The samples were drawn from the first 160 participants of the ongoing ImmuneRACE study and from 1,254 subjects provided by 6 global collaborators. Sample metadata almost always included a de-identified subject ID, COVID-19 status, age in years and sex. HLA class I and class II types, where available, came from metadata supplied by the sample provider rather than from assay-based typing.

Overall results and qualifications from the work: The quantity of clinical and demographic metadata differed by source and by participant and was supplied without curation.

The CDR3 contains 14 residues, cysteine and phenylalanine counted. Only the CDR3 part of the read is kept: 42 bases, read in frame from the first base. The germline V gene yields SGHRS for CDR1 and YFSETQ for CDR2. The trim is 4 bases for V and 4 bases for J, with a gap of 14 bases between the germline ends. Whole blood was collected in K2EDTA tubes by collaborating institutions according to the institutions' own protocols. For TCRbeta analysis, collaborators shipped samples as frozen whole blood, isolated PBMCs, or DNA extracted from either of those sample types. This clone was seen only once. Its antigen is not yet known. Per-base qualities were not stored, and no clone one base away is much larger. TCRbeta CDR3 regions were amplified from genomic DNA using the immunoSEQ Assay, a bias-controlled multiplex PCR. On the authors' methods: Within the assay, amplification of reference gene primers was used to estimate how many nucleated cells each sample contained. Sequence reads were collapsed and filtered to measure the absolute abundance of every unique TCRbeta CDR3 rearrangement. For each sample, productive Simpson clonality was calculated as the square root of Simpson's diversity index across productive rearrangements. The table was pulled from immuneACCESS by TCRdb, which kept in-frame rearrangements only. Such tables lose some clones; where checked, under half of the loss comes from unresolved V genes, and the rest has no known cause. The DNA was the basis for D and trimming; V, J and clone size are from that table. This sample has roughly 43,000 clones in its table, and about 91% of those were observed once. Jointly, the top ten make up over 3.5% of the sample.

The chain links TRBV5-1 with TRBJ1-1; the best D guess is TRBD1, with 6 bases matching. The sample comprised peripheral blood. This sequence was found in a human donor in a cohort sampled during active COVID-19. The DNA sequence reads TGCGCCAGCAGCCTGAATACAGGGCGCACTGAAGCTTTCTTT. This is translated as CASSLNTGRTEAFF.